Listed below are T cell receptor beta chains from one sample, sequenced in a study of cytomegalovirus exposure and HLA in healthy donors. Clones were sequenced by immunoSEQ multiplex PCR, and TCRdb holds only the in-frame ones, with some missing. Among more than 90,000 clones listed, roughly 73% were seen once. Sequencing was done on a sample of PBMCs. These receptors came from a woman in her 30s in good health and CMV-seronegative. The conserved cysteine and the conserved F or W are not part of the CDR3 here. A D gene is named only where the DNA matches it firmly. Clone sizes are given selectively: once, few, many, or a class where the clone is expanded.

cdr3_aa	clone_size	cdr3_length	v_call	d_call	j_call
SVEAPNGYT	-	9	TRBV29-1	-	TRBJ1-2
ASSSNSYEQY	-	10	TRBV7-9	-	TRBJ2-7
ASEGNTEAF	-	9	TRBV30	-	TRBJ1-1
ASSQDMTNYEQY	-	12	TRBV4-2	-	TRBJ2-7
ASRTSSYEQY	-	10	TRBV27	-	TRBJ2-7
AWSVSAGARQPQH	-	13	TRBV30	-	TRBJ1-5
ASSVETGLARFTDTQY	few	16	TRBV9	TRBD2	TRBJ2-3
ASSSIGVSYEQY	few	12	TRBV5-6	-	TRBJ2-7
ASSPLGAQGRTGELF	-	15	TRBV9	-	TRBJ2-2
ASSHVAGGYNEQF	few	13	TRBV4-3	TRBD2	TRBJ2-1
ASTSGQGAFNEQF	-	13	TRBV7-9	TRBD1	TRBJ2-1
ASSEGTSPNEQF	-	12	TRBV2	TRBD2	TRBJ2-1
ASSLRQGTDTQY	once	12	TRBV7-9	-	TRBJ2-3
ASSEFWDRALDGYT	-	14	TRBV6-1	TRBD1	TRBJ1-2
ATSPGHSNTGELF	-	13	TRBV15	-	TRBJ2-2
STEQGSATEAF	-	11	TRBV29-1	TRBD1	TRBJ1-1
SVVARLGPSQETQY	-	14	TRBV29-1	-	TRBJ2-5
ASSNSGGYEQY	-	11	TRBV13	TRBD2	TRBJ2-7
ASSLTTGIMNTEAF	few	14	TRBV5-1	-	TRBJ1-1
ASSSQTGVGYT	-	11	TRBV10-1	TRBD1	TRBJ1-2
ASTYGGLGGYT	-	11	TRBV6-5	-	TRBJ1-2
ASRSDRMGEAF	few	11	TRBV5-6	-	TRBJ1-1
ASITRGGGTEAF	-	12	TRBV7-3	-	TRBJ1-1
ASSGGVPFEAF	-	11	TRBV2	-	TRBJ1-1
AWSTGRRKNTEAF	-	13	TRBV30	-	TRBJ1-1
ASSGPGRAAF	once	10	TRBV2	-	TRBJ1-1
ASSLVGTGAYEQY	-	13	TRBV5-1	TRBD1	TRBJ2-7
ASSLRRGDYEQY	-	12	TRBV27	-	TRBJ2-7
ASSGDRGGNQPQH	-	13	TRBV19	TRBD1	TRBJ1-5
ASSSPQGYEQY	-	11	TRBV28	-	TRBJ2-7
ASSEGGLEQGVEAF	-	14	TRBV6-1	-	TRBJ1-1
ASSPRQGTDGYT	once	12	TRBV7-2	TRBD1	TRBJ1-2
ASSVGSGHSGQPQH	-	14	TRBV9	-	TRBJ1-5
ASSLAYGGTDGYT	-	13	TRBV5-1	-	TRBJ1-2
ASSSVAGESTDTQY	-	14	TRBV6-4	TRBD2	TRBJ2-3
ASSLWRDEQY	few	10	TRBV11-2	-	TRBJ2-7
ASSQGDRGTNEKLF	-	14	TRBV4-1	TRBD1	TRBJ1-4
AWVWHMNTEAF	few	11	TRBV30	-	TRBJ1-1
ASSPPTGNTIY	-	11	TRBV18	-	TRBJ1-3
ASSQRGEKLF	once	10	TRBV14	-	TRBJ1-4
ASSHPGQAVTEAF	few	13	TRBV4-2	TRBD1	TRBJ1-1
ASSPSMEETQY	-	11	TRBV18	-	TRBJ2-5
ASSYASGSGTGELF	-	14	TRBV7-2	TRBD2	TRBJ2-2
ASSTPGAKNIQY	-	12	TRBV18	-	TRBJ2-4
ASSILETNEKLF	-	12	TRBV19	-	TRBJ1-4
ASGAAPSTDTQY	once	12	TRBV5-6	-	TRBJ2-3
ASSGGQGSPYEQY	few	13	TRBV2	TRBD1	TRBJ2-7
SVDLTGIGVQY	-	11	TRBV29-1	TRBD1	TRBJ2-7
ASSVGTGGYEKLF	-	13	TRBV9	TRBD1	TRBJ1-4
ASSHSDTSGNTIY	-	13	TRBV4-2	-	TRBJ1-3
ASSWGGTEAF	-	10	TRBV5-1	-	TRBJ1-1
ASSAGDSTFNYGYT	-	14	TRBV2	TRBD1	TRBJ1-2
ASSRGQGEDYGYT	-	13	TRBV7-9	TRBD1	TRBJ1-2